This section outlines one T cell receptor beta chain sequence together with its context. The sample originates from a study of blood T cell repertoires in COVID-19. Study summary: Whether acute or convalescent, the COVID-19 samples came from the United States, Italy and Spain. Sample material is recorded as cDNA or gDNA derived from T cells, B-cell-depleted T cells, or PBMCs.

CDR3 size: 13 residues. V was pared by 6 bases and J by 3 bases, with 11 bases between. The germline V gene has CDR1 MNHEY and CDR2 SMNVEV (reference sequence). Original data processing: Reference gene primers were amplified, and this amplification served to estimate nucleated cell counts. Profiling relied on immunoSEQ multiplex PCR, and the TCRdb table lists in-frame clones only, not all of them. V and J calls and clone size are given by that table; D and trimming were obtained from the DNA. The sample carries around 120,000 clones, 75% to 90% recorded once. This TCR was sampled from a woman at least 80 years old with acute or convalescent COVID-19. The sequencing input was peripheral blood. V and J are TRBV27 and TRBJ1-2; D is perhaps TRBD1 (5 bases). This CDR3 reads CASSMGQHYGYTF. DNA of the CDR3: TGTGCCAGCAGCATGGGGCAGCACTATGGCTACACCTTC.